The clone carrying this T cell receptor beta chain was recorded once. Germline lookup yields CDR1 SQVTM and CDR2 ANQGSEA. J lost 4 bases, V lost 6 bases, and 7 bases had no gene match. This CDR3 contains 13 residues. The sample comes from a study of blood T cell repertoires in COVID-19. Seattle patient enrollment occurred during active infection, with longitudinal follow-up thereafter. Per the study methods: Amplification of reference gene primers provided the estimated nucleated cell counts. Clones were read by immunoSEQ multiplex PCR, and TCRdb kept only the in-frame ones, dropping some. V and J calls and clone size are as listed in that table; D and trimming were resolved from the DNA. The table shows roughly 120,000 clones, with 85% to 90% occurring only once.

Sequenced material: peripheral blood. The chain carries TRBV29-1 and TRBJ1-2; 8 positions match TRBD1. The sequence was collected from a woman aged 60-75 years with COVID-19, enrolled during active disease. CDR3 nucleotide sequence: TGCAGCGTGGCGGGACAGGTATCCTATGGCTACACCTTC. Amino acids: CSVAGQVSYGYTF.